A selection of T cell receptor beta chains follows, all from one sample in a study of cytomegalovirus exposure and HLA in healthy donors. This table comes from immunoSEQ multiplex PCR, and its TCRdb copy is limited to in-frame clones, with some not included. This sample carries under 200,000 clones, approximately 77% of them seen once, and the ten largest clones take under 2.5%. The material sequenced was PBMCs. The receptors here all came from a man aged 50 to 60 in good health and CMV-seropositive. Both conserved end residues are part of each CDR3.

v_call cdr3_aa
TRBV28 CASSHRTSGGKVTQYF
TRBV7-2 CASSLADYTQYF
TRBV18 CASSPDRGGVEQYF
TRBV7-3 CASSLLGKLAGGRNEQFF
TRBV9 CASTPAGTSYNEQFF
TRBV4-1 CASSQRDTQYF
TRBV27 CASSWSRLQPQHF
TRBV7-9 CASSPPGVLSHEQYF
TRBV2 CASSDEQGGGYEQYF
TRBV7-7 CASSLAGQGAEETQYF
TRBV2 CASSPTGVGQPQHF
TRBV28 CASSSSQETQYF
TRBV7-9 CASPVSGGGGGTGELFF
TRBV5-4 CASSLPEGYGYTF
TRBV6-5 CASSYSRQVTTYEQYF
TRBV5-4 CASSLLYNEQFF
TRBV4-3 CASSPRDTHTEAFF
TRBV2 CASGQGSTDTQYF
TRBV9 CASSGRGQETQYF
TRBV11-2 CASSPDQRGQYF
TRBV5-4 CASSLPGALTGELFF
TRBV5-1 CASSSVAGGANYGYTF
TRBV7-2 CASSLGSGSQYF
TRBV5-1 CASSWGNGTAPSDYGYTF
TRBV7-9 CASSAGIYEQYF
TRBV7-9 CASSFEGFQETQYF
TRBV19 CASSIQASLDTGELFF
TRBV13 CASSLRKAGDETQYF
TRBV4-3 CASSQEPPRTSGYTDTQYF
TRBV10-3 CAISERGLGVNSPLHF
TRBV4-2 CASSHVPGQGPGELFF
TRBV5-8 CASSLELRAYLNQPQHF
TRBV4-2 CASSQGTGTGVTEAFF
TRBV25-1 CASSDTGGNQPQHF
TRBV5-4 CASSLDQGTYEQYF
TRBV11-2 CASSSRQFANYGYTF
TRBV11-3 CASSDWGQGGITDTQYF
TRBV28 CASSLGRGTGKRLGEKLFF
TRBV9 CASSVGVLAGQETQYF
TRBV27 CASSPRGRYSYEQYF
TRBV18 CASSQSLRRRESRSGANVLTF
TRBV7-9 CASSLGGLSFNEQFF
TRBV11-2 CASSRTSTAETQYF
TRBV18 CASSPLTGNTGELFF
TRBV10-3 CAIMSSGGARDNEQFF
TRBV5-5 CASSLPLGQGAGGYTF
TRBV7-6 CASSLSRQGFFQPQHF
TRBV9 CASSRLAGGSSYNEQFF
TRBV10-3 CAIRGDRGEYGYTF
TRBV27 CASSLTGYGTDTQYF
TRBV19 CASSIVGSSNQPQHF
TRBV10-3 CAITPGLAGESTDTQYF
TRBV4-1 CASSPPLTGDYGYTF
TRBV9 CASSVGWQGVSPLHF
TRBV11-3 CASSLTGRTYEQYF
TRBV27 CASTQRGGGNSYTEAFF
TRBV4-3 CASSQDGPGTDVGTDTQYF